This record looks at one T cell receptor (beta chain) sequence and its context. The sample comes from a study of metastatic and nonmetastatic thyroid tumors. Study summary: Repertoire data that came from the blood and tumor or nodule tissue of malignant and benign thyroid patients were compared.

Patients underwent thyroid surgery, and none had received any treatment before it. TCRdb reassembled clones from the PCR reads with MiXCR. The sample lists tens of thousands of clones; 33% were seen once. The CDR3 covers 13 residues. The V and J ends lost 7 bases and 4 bases respectively, with 13 bases between them. In germline, CDR1 is LNHDA, CDR2 SQIVND (reference sequence). Sequencing used tumor tissue. The clonotype originates from a female donor with papillary thyroid cancer or a benign thyroid nodule (not recorded which). Some clones in this sample may be carry-over from other donors' samples. The chain joins TRBV19 to TRBJ1-2; D unclear. CDR3 in DNA: TGTGCCAGTACAGACGGGCGGACCTATGGCTACACCTTC. Translation gives CASTDGRTYGYTF.